These 30 T cell receptor beta chains share one sample of origin, sequenced in a study of blood T cell repertoires in COVID-19. The method was immunoSEQ multiplex PCR; TCRdb's version includes in-frame clones alone and lacks a portion of them. The data show just under 65,000 clones, 80% to 90% seen once. The sequenced sample was peripheral blood. The receptors here all came from a human donor in a cohort sampled during active COVID-19.

This chain joins TRBV19 and TRBJ1-5; D ambiguous. Germline values: CDR1 LNHDA, CDR2 SQIVND (reference sequence). The CDR3 length is 16 residues. Trimming took 6 bases from V and 7 from J, leaving 22 bases between them. DNA of the CDR3: TGTGCCAGTAGGCCACCTCCCGGGTCCTCCGGACAGCCCCAGCATTTT. It is translated as CASRPPPGSSGQPQHF.

The chain links TRBV11-1 to TRBJ2-1; perhaps TRBD2 as D (6 bases). The V end lost 4 bases, the J end lost 0 bases, and 10 bases lay between the germline ends. CDR1 is SGHAT, CDR2 FQDESV, per germline (reference sequence). The CDR3 is 15 residues long. CDR3 DNA: TGTGCCAGCAGCTCCCGGGGGAGCTCCTACAATGAGCAGTTCTTC. Its protein product is CASSSRGSSYNEQFF.

The chain links TRBV14 to TRBJ1-1; D may be TRBD1 (6 bases). Deletions cut 3 bases from V and 0 bases from J, with 8 bases between. Germline assignment: CDR1 SGHDN and CDR2 FVKESK. The CDR3 sequence is 14 residues long. The CDR3 region is CASSHRTVNTEAFF. CDR3 sequence (DNA): TGTGCCAGCAGCCACCGGACAGTGAACACTGAAGCTTTCTTT.

The chain links TRBV12-5 to TRBJ2-3, with 15 bases matching TRBD2. CDR1 and CDR2 (germline): LGHNT, FRNRAP. The CDR3 runs 19 residues. V was pared by 6 bases and J by 2 bases, with 12 bases of the junction left unmatched. The CDR3 DNA reads as TGTGCTAGTGGACGTGGACTAGCGGGAGGGCTTACGTACACAGATACGCAGTATTTT. Protein: CASGRGLAGGLTYTDTQYF.

J is TRBJ1-4 and V is TRBV10-3; D unresolved. Trimming removed 4 bases from V and 7 bases from J, with 13 bases in between. Germline V CDR1 and CDR2: ENHRY, SYGVKD. CDR3 length: 14 amino acids. CDR3 DNA: TGTGCCATCAGTGGCCCTGTTGAGGGTGAAAAACTGTTTTTT. This gives the protein CAISGPVEGEKLFF.

J is TRBJ2-1 and V is TRBV10-3; 7 bases match TRBD2. The CDR3 has 13 amino acids. The germline CDR1 and CDR2 sequences are ENHRY and SYGVKD. The J segment lost 10 bases and the V segment lost 10 bases, leaving 13 bases of the junction unmatched. The DNA for the CDR3 is TGTGCCACAAAGCGGGAACCCCTCGGAGAGCAGTTCTTC. This sequence encodes CATKREPLGEQFF.

The chain is built from TRBV18 and TRBJ2-7; a weak D match, TRBD1 (5 bases). The germline gives CDR1 KGHSH, CDR2 LQKENI. CDR3 length: 13 residues. V lost 3 bases and J 6 bases, leaving 12 bases between the germline ends. The CDR3 loop reads CASSPGRVIEQYF. The CDR3 nucleotides are TGTGCCAGCTCACCGGGCAGGGTTATCGAGCAGTACTTC.

Notes on this clone: Other DNA sequences within the sample encode an identical CDR3. The chain combines TRBV3-1 (or the pseudogene TRBV3-2) with TRBJ1-1, with D possibly TRBD1 on 5 matching bases. The germline CDR1 and CDR2 sequences are LGHDT and YNNKEL (reference sequence). The CDR3 length is 13 residues. V dropped 1 base and J dropped 4 bases, with 7 bases sitting between them. CDR3 protein: CASSQGGGTEAFF. The CDR3 DNA sequence: TGTGCCAGCAGCCAAGGCGGGGGCACTGAAGCTTTCTTT.

This chain joins TRBV3-1 (or the pseudogene TRBV3-2) and TRBJ1-5, with 12 bases identical to TRBD1. Germline assignment: CDR1 LGHDT and CDR2 YNNKEL (reference sequence). The V and J ends lost 2 bases and 6 bases, in that order; junction bases with no gene match: 8. This CDR3 region has 17 residues. CDR3 in amino acids: CASSQTYPGQGAQPQHF. DNA of the CDR3: TGTGCCAGCAGCCAAACTTATCCGGGACAGGGGGCTCAGCCCCAGCATTTT.

The chain links TRBV2 to TRBJ2-1; weak D call: TRBD1 (6 bases). The CDR3 is made up of 14 amino acids. Between the trimmed V and J ends, which lost 2 bases and 10 bases, there was a span of 15 bases. Germline CDR1 SNHLY, CDR2 FYNNEI. CDR3 protein: CASSELGALGEQFF. The CDR3 DNA reads as TGTGCCAGCAGTGAATTGGGGGCCTTGGGGGAGCAGTTCTTC. The variable domain in full, completed from reference TRBV2 and TRBJ2-1, reads EPEVTQTPSHQVTQMGQEVILRCVPISNHLYFYWYRQILGQKVEFLVSFYNNEISEKSEIFDDQFSVERPDGSNFTLKIRSTKLEDSAMYFCASSELGALGEQFFGPGTRLTVL.

The chain has TRBV7-6 and TRBJ1-1, with D tentatively TRBD1 (5 bases). CDR3 length: 13 amino acids. Germline V gives CDR1 SGHVS, CDR2 FNYEAQ. Trimming stripped 4 bases from V and 1 base from J, with 7 bases between. The CDR3 loop is CASSSDRNTEAFF. The CDR3 DNA is TGTGCCAGCAGCTCCGACAGGAACACTGAAGCTTTCTTT.

J is TRBJ1-2 and V is TRBV6-5; 7 bases agree with TRBD1. This CDR3 contains 15 residues. Per germline, CDR1 MNHEY and CDR2 SVGAGI. V lost 7 bases to trimming and J lost 7 bases; unmatched junction nucleotides: 15. In DNA, the CDR3 is TGTGCCAGCACCCCAGAGGAGACAGGGTTGGGTGGCTACACCTTC. This sequence encodes CASTPEETGLGGYTF.

This clone has just a few counts. This chain joins TRBV27 and TRBJ2-2; no clear D. The CDR3 is made up of 15 amino acids. V was cut by 2 bases and J by 0 bases, with 7 bases left in between. Germline CDR1 MNHEY, CDR2 SMNVEV (reference sequence). CDR3 nucleotides: TGTGCCAGCAGTTTACGGGTATCGAACACCGGGGAGCTGTTTTTT. This codes for CASSLRVSNTGELFF.

In nucleotides, the CDR3 is TGTGCCAGTACCGCAGGGGGGGGAAACACCATATATTTT. It translates to CASTAGGGNTIYF. The chain is built from TRBV19 and TRBJ1-3, with 7 bases identical to TRBD1. V gave up 7 bases and J gave up 4 bases; unmatched junction bases: 4. The CDR3 contains 13 residues. Germline V gives CDR1 LNHDA, CDR2 SQIVND (reference sequence).

This chain joins TRBV5-1 and TRBJ1-1, with D hard to call. This CDR3 has 13 residues. With 3 bases removed from V and 0 bases from J, the gap between germline ends came to 6 bases. Per germline, CDR1 SGHRS and CDR2 YFSETQ. For the CDR3, the DNA is TGCGCCAGCAGCTATACAGTGAACACTGAAGCTTTCTTT. Encoded protein: CASSYTVNTEAFF.

The CDR3 is CAISESDRETQYF. The DNA of the CDR3 is TGTGCCATCAGTGAGTCGGACAGAGAGACCCAGTACTTC. The V and J genes are TRBV10-3 and TRBJ2-5, with a possible D match to TRBD1 (6 bases). Trimming removed 0 bases from V and 4 bases from J, with 6 bases in between. The CDR3 loop spans 13 amino acids. Germline V CDR1 and CDR2: ENHRY, SYGVKD.

The chain recombines TRBV7-9 with TRBJ1-2, with 12 bases aligning to TRBD1. Per germline, CDR1 SEHNR and CDR2 FQNEAQ (reference sequence). The J segment lost 7 bases and the V segment lost 1 base, leaving 4 bases of the junction unmatched. This CDR3 is 15 amino acids long. CDR3 in amino acids: CASSLEGQGASGYTF. The CDR3, as DNA: TGTGCCAGCAGCTTAGAGGGACAGGGGGCGTCTGGCTACACCTTC.

This chain joins TRBV6-5 and TRBJ1-6, with D possibly matching TRBD1 (5 bases). Germline loops: CDR1 MNHEY, CDR2 SVGAGI. V was shortened by 8 bases and J by 6 bases, with 8 bases between the two germline ends. The CDR3 length is 12 residues. The CDR3 DNA reads as TGTGCCAGCGGACAATTTAATTCACCCCTCCACTTT. Its protein is CASGQFNSPLHF.

This chain uses TRBV4-1 with TRBJ1-2, with TRBD1 as a possible D gene (5 bases). The CDR3 consists of 17 residues. In germline, CDR1 is MGHRA, CDR2 YSYEKL. The germline V and J ends were trimmed by 4 bases and 7 bases, with 25 bases remaining between them. CDR3 sequence reads: CASSRTYVDKGSGGYTF. DNA for the CDR3: TGCGCCAGCAGCCGCACATACGTGGACAAGGGATCCGGTGGCTACACCTTC.

Here the CDR3 DNA reads TGCGCCAGCAGCGGGGCGTTAGCGGGAGTTGAGTGGGAGACCCAGTACTTC. It is translated as CASSGALAGVEWETQYF. The chain is built from TRBV5-1 and TRBJ2-5, with TRBD2 identical over 9 bases. Germline CDR1 is SGHRS and CDR2 is YFSETQ. CDR3 length: 17 amino acids. Trimming cost V 4 bases and J 5 bases; bases outside gene matches: 15.

A few counts support this clone. The chain uses TRBV27 and TRBJ2-1; 10 bases fit TRBD2. CDR1 MNHEY and CDR2 SMNVEV come from the germline V gene (reference sequence). The trim removed 4 bases at V and 8 bases at J, leaving 8 bases unmatched. The CDR3 is made up of 15 amino acids. The DNA for the CDR3 is TGTGCCAGCAGTTCCCCCAGCGGGAGGGGTCATGAGCAGTTCTTC. As protein: CASSSPSGRGHEQFF.

V is TRBV5-4 and J is TRBJ2-2; 7 nucleotides agree with TRBD1. CDR1 SGHNT and CDR2 YYREEE come from the germline V gene (reference sequence). The CDR3 is 15 residues long. V shed 4 bases and J 4 bases; nucleotides not matched to a gene: 7. In DNA, the CDR3 is TGTGCCAGCAGCACCGGGACAGTCATCACCGGGGAGCTGTTTTTT. Translated: CASSTGTVITGELFF.

The chain recombines TRBV6-5 with TRBJ1-5, with TRBD1 matching over 9 bases. Germline assignment: CDR1 MNHEY and CDR2 SVGAGI. Germline trimming cut 7 bases from V and 7 bases from J; bases unmatched to any gene: 8. CDR3 size: 14 residues. The CDR3, as DNA: TGTGCCAGCAAGACGACAGGGGGGGGACAGCCCCAGCATTTT. Residues: CASKTTGGGQPQHF.

The rearrangement joins TRBV4-1 to TRBJ1-2, with 9 bases that match TRBD1. Germline CDR1 and CDR2: MGHRA and YSYEKL. The CDR3 sequence is 16 residues long. The junction had 7 bases not matched to a gene; V was cut back by 1 base and J by 4 bases. CDR3 amino acids: CASSQGDRGTTYGYTF. The CDR3, as DNA: TGCGCCAGCAGCCAAGGAGACAGGGGGACAACCTATGGCTACACCTTC.

The chain combines TRBV28 with TRBJ1-2; 9 nucleotides line up with TRBD1. J was trimmed by 3 bases and V by 5 bases; bases with no gene match: 4. The germline CDR1 and CDR2 sequences are MDHEN and SYDVKM. The CDR3 sequence is 14 residues long. CDR3 bases: TGTGCCAGCAGTAGGGGACAGGGAGACTATGGCTACACCTTC. This sequence encodes CASSRGQGDYGYTF.

The chain recombines TRBV6-5 with TRBJ2-7; the match to TRBD2 covers 8 bases. J was trimmed by 2 bases and V by 0 bases; bases with no gene match: 3. Germline loops: CDR1 MNHEY, CDR2 SVGAGI. The CDR3 has 15 residues. The CDR3 DNA sequence: TGTGCCAGCAGTTACTCAGTTAGCGGGGCCTACGAGCAGTACTTC. It encodes CASSYSVSGAYEQYF.

The chain joins TRBV25-1 to TRBJ1-6, with 10 nucleotides matching TRBD1. The V gene's germline CDR1 is MGHDK and CDR2 SYGVNS. The CDR3 sequence is 15 residues long. V trimming: 2 bases; J trimming: 10 bases; junction bases outside the gene matches: 5. CDR3: CASSEMGQGSSPLHF. Here the CDR3 DNA reads TGTGCCAGCAGTGAAATGGGACAGGGGAGCTCACCCCTCCACTTT. The entire variable domain, with the rest obtained from reference TRBV25-1 and TRBJ1-6, is as follows: EADIYQTPRYLVIGTGKKITLECSQTMGHDKMYWYQQDPGMELHLIHYSYGVNSTEKGDLSSESTVSRIRTEHFPLTLESARPSHTSQYLCASSEMGQGSSPLHFGNGTRLTVT.

The V call is TRBV25-1, the J call TRBJ1-2, with D hard to call. Germline CDR1 MGHDK, CDR2 SYGVNS. V was shortened by 3 bases and J by 8 bases, with 7 bases between the two germline ends. The CDR3 consists of 11 residues. DNA of the CDR3: TGTGCCAGCAGTGAGGGCCTCGGCTACACCTTC. It is translated as CASSEGLGYTF.

V is TRBV4-2 and J is TRBJ2-2, with D possibly matching TRBD2 (6 bases). V was pared by 0 bases and J by 1 base, with 12 bases between. The germline V gene has CDR1 LGHNA and CDR2 YNFKEQ. There are 17 residues in the CDR3. CDR3 sequence: CASSQERRGRNTGELFF. DNA for the CDR3: TGTGCCAGCAGCCAAGAACGGAGGGGCAGGAACACCGGGGAGCTGTTTTTT.

The chain employs TRBV6-6 and TRBJ2-5; the D gene is possibly TRBD2 (5 bases). Germline CDR1 MNHNY, CDR2 SVGAGI (reference sequence). V shed 1 base and J shed 3 bases, with 6 bases lying between them. This CDR3 is 13 amino acids long. CDR3 residues: CASSYFGEETQYF. The DNA for the CDR3 is TGTGCCAGCAGTTACTTCGGGGAAGAGACCCAGTACTTC.